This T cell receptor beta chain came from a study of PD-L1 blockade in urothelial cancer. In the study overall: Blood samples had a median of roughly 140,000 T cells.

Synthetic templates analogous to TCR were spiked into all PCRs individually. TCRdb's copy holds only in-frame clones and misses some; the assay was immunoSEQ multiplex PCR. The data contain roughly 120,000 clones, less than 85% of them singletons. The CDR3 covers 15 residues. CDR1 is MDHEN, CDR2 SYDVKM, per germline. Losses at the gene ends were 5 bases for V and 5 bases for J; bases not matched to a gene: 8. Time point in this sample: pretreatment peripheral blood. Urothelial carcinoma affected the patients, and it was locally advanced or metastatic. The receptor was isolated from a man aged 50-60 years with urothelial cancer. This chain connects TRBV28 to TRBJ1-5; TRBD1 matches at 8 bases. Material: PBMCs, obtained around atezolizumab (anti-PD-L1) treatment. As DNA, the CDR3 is TGTGCCAGCAGTCCCGCAGGGGGCGAGTATCAGCCCCAGCATTTT. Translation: CASSPAGGEYQPQHF.